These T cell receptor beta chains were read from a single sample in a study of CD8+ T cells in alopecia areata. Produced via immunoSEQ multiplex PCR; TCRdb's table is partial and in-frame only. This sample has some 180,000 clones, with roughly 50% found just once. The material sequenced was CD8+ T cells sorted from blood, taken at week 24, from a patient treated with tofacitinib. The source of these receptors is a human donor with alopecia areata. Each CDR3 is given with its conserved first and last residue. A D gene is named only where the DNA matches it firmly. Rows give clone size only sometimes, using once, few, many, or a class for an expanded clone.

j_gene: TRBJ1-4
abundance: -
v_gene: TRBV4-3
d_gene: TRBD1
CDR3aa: CASSQTGDEKLFF
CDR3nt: TGCGCCAGCAGCCAGACAGGGGACGAAAAACTGTTTTTT

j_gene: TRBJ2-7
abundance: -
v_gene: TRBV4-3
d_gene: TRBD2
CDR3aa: CASSQVSGEGYEQYF
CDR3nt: TGCGCCAGCAGCCAAGTGTCGGGGGAGGGCTACGAGCAGTACTTC

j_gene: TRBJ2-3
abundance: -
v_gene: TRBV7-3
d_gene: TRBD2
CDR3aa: CASSTGGPISTDTQYF
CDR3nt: TGTGCCAGCAGCACGGGGGGGCCGATAAGCACAGATACGCAGTATTTT

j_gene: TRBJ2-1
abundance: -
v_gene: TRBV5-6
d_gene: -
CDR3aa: CASSQGLNGGEQFF
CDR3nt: TGTGCCAGCAGCCAAGGACTGAATGGTGGTGAGCAGTTCTTC

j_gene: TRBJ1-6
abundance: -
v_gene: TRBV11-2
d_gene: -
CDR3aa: CASSLGSNSPLHF
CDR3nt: TGTGCCAGCAGCTTAGGGAGTAATTCACCCCTCCACTTT

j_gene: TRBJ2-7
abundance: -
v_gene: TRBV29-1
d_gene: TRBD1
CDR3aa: CSVPGQGYEQYF
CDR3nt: TGCAGCGTTCCTGGACAGGGCTACGAGCAGTACTTC

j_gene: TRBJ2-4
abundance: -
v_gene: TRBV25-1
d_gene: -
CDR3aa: CATQWGNIQYF
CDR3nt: TGTGCCACCCAGTGGGGAAACATTCAGTACTTC

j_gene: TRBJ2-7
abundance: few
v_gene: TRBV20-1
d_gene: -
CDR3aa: CSALREQYF
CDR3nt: TGCAGTGCCCTGAGGGAGCAGTACTTC

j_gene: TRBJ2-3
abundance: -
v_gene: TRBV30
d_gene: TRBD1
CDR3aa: CAWSGDRMTDTQYF
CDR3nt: TGTGCCTGGAGTGGGGACAGGATGACAGATACGCAGTATTTT

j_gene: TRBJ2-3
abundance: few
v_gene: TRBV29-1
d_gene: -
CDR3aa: CSVEGGSTDTQYF
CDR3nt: TGCAGCGTTGAAGGGGGTAGCACAGATACGCAGTATTTT

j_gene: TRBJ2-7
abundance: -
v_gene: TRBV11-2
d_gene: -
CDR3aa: CASSLGRGLYEQYF
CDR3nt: TGTGCCAGCAGCTTAGGTCGGGGGCTCTACGAGCAGTACTTC

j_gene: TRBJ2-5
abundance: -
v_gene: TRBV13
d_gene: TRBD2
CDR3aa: CASRVRGGRQETQYF
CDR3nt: TGTGCCAGCAGGGTGCGGGGGGGTCGGCAAGAGACCCAGTACTTC

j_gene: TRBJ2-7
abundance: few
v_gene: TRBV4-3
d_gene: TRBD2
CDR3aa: CASSQDWGLATREQYF
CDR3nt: TGCGCCAGCAGCCAAGATTGGGGACTAGCGACCCGCGAGCAGTACTTC

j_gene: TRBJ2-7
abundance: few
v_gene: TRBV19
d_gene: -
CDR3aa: CATWTTTGHHF
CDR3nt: TGTGCCACTTGGACGACTACAGGCCATCACTTC

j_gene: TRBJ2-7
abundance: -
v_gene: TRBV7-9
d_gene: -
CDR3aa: CASSWIGDMGGYEQYF
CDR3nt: TGTGCCAGCAGCTGGATCGGGGACATGGGTGGCTACGAGCAGTACTTC

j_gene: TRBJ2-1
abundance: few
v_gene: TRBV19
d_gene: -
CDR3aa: CASSGSFEQFF
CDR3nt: TGTGCCAGTAGTGGGTCTTTTGAGCAGTTCTTC

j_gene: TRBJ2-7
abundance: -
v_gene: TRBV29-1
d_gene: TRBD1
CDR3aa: CSVELTGPSYEQYF
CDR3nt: TGCAGCGTTGAACTGACAGGGCCCTCCTACGAGCAGTACTTC

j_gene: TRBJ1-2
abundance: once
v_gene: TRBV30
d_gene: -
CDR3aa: CAWSHVGGYTF
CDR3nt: TGTGCCTGGAGCCACGTAGGGGGCTACACCTTC

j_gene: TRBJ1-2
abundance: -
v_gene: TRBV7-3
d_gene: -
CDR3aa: CARAGTFNYGYTF
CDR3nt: TGTGCCAGAGCCGGGACATTTAACTATGGCTACACCTTC

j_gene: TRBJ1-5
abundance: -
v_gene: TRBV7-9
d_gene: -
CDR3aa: CASSPADGVSHQPQHF
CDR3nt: TGTGCCAGCAGCCCGGCCGACGGTGTCAGCCATCAGCCCCAGCATTTT

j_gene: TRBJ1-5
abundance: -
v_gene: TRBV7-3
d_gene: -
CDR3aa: CASSWGPNQPQHF
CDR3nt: TGTGCCAGCAGCTGGGGTCCCAATCAGCCCCAGCATTTT

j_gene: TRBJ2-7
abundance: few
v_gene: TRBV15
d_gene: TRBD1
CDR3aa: CATSRTGQGYEQYF
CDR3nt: TGTGCCACCAGCAGAACCGGACAGGGATACGAGCAGTACTTC